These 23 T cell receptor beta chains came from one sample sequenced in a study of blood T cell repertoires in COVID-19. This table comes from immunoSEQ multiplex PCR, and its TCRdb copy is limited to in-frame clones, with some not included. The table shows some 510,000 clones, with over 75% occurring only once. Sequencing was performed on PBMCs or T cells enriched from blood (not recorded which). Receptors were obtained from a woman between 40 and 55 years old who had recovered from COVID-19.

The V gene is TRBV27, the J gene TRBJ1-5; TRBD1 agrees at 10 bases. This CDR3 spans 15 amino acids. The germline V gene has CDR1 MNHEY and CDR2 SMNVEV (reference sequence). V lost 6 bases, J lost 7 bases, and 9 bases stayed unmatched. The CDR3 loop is CASRVGDRGGQPQHF. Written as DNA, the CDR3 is TGTGCCAGCAGAGTTGGGGACAGGGGCGGGCAGCCCCAGCATTTT.

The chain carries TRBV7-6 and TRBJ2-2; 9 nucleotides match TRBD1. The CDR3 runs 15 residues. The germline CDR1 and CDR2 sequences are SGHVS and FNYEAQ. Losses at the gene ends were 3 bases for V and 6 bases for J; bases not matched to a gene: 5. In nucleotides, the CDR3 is TGTGCCAGCAGCTTGGACAGGACAGGGGCCGGGGAGCTGTTTTTT. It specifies CASSLDRTGAGELFF. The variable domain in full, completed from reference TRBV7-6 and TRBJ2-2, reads GAGVSQSPRYKVTKRGQDVALRCDPISGHVSLYWYRQALGQGPEFLTYFNYEAQQDKSGLPNDRFSAERPEGSISTLTIQRTEQRDSAMYRCASSLDRTGAGELFFGEGSRLTVL.

CDR3 amino acids: CSVAPGHPDEKLFF. In DNA, the CDR3 is TGCAGCGTTGCCCCGGGACACCCGGATGAAAAACTGTTTTTT. The rearrangement joins TRBV29-1 to TRBJ1-4, with D possibly being TRBD1 (6 bases). Trimming cost V 4 bases and J 6 bases, with 15 bases left between them. Per the germline V gene, CDR1 is SQVTM and CDR2 is ANQGSEA. The CDR3 extends over 14 amino acids.

Here the CDR3 DNA reads TGTGCCAGCAGCCCGGGACTAGGAGTAGTCAGCGACGAGCAGTACTTC. Protein product: CASSPGLGVVSDEQYF. This chain uses TRBV7-9 with TRBJ2-7; 8 bases match TRBD2. CDR1 SEHNR and CDR2 FQNEAQ come from the germline V gene (reference sequence). After removal of 5 bases from V and 5 bases from J, the junction contained 14 bases not matched to a gene. CDR3 length equals 16 residues.

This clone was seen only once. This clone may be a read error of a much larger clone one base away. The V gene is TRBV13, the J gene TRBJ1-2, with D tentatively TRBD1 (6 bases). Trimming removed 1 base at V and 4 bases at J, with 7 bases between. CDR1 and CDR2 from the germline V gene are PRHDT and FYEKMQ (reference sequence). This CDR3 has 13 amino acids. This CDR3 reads CASSLVGGYGYTF. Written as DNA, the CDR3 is TGTGCCAGCAGCTTAGTAGGGGGCTATGGCTACACCTTC.

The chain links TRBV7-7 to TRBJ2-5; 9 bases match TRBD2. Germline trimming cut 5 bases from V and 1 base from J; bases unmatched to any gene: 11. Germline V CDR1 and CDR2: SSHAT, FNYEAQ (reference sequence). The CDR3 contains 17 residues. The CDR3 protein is CASSLGPAGGPQETQYF. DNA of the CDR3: TGTGCCAGCAGCCTAGGGCCAGCGGGAGGCCCCCAAGAGACCCAGTACTTC.

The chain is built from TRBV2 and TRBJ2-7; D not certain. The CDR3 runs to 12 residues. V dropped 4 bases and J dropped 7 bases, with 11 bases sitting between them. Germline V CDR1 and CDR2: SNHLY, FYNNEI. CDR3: CASSGASGEQYF. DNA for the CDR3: TGTGCCAGCAGTGGAGCTAGTGGTGAGCAGTACTTC.

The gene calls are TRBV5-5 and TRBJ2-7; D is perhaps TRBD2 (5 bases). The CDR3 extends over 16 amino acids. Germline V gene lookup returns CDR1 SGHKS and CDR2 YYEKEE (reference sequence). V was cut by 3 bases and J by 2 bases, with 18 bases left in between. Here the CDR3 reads CASSYSPGTDAYEQYF. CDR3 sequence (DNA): TGTGCCAGCAGCTACTCGCCGGGAACGGACGCCTACGAGCAGTACTTC.

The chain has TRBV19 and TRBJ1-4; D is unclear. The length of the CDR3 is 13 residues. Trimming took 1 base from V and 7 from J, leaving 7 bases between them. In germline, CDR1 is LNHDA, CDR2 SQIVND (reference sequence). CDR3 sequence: CASSIGHGEKLFF. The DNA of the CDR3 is TGTGCCAGTAGTATAGGCCACGGTGAAAAACTGTTTTTT.

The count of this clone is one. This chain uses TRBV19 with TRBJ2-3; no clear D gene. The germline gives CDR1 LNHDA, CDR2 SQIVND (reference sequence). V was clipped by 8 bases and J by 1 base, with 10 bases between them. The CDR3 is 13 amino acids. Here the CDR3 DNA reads TGTGCCAGTGGAAACGCGGGCACAGATACGCAGTATTTT. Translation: CASGNAGTDTQYF.

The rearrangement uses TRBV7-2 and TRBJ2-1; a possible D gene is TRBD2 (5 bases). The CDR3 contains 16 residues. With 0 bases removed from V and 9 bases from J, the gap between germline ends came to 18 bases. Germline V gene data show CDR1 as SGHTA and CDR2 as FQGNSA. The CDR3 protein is CASSLASVKGSGEQFF. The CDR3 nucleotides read TGTGCCAGCAGCTTAGCTAGCGTAAAGGGTTCCGGTGAGCAGTTCTTC. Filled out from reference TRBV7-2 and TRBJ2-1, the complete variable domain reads GAGVSQSPSNKVTEKGKDVELRCDPISGHTALYWYRQSLGQGLEFLIYFQGNSAPDKSGLPSDRFSAERTGGSVSTLTIQRTQQEDSAVYLCASSLASVKGSGEQFFGPGTRLTVL.

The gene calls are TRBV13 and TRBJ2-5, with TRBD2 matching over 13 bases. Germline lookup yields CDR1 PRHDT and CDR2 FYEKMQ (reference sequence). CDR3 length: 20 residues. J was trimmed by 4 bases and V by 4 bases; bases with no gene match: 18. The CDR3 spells CASSSTRPPGLAGPLETQYF. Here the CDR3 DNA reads TGTGCCAGCAGCTCAACCCGGCCTCCGGGACTAGCGGGACCTCTAGAGACCCAGTACTTC.

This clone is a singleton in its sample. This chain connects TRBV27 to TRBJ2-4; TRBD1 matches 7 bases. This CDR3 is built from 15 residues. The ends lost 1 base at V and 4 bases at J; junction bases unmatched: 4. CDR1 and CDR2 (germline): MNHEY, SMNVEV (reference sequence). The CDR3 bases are TGTGCCAGCAGTTTATACTCGGGACAGAAAAACATTCAGTACTTC. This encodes CASSLYSGQKNIQYF.

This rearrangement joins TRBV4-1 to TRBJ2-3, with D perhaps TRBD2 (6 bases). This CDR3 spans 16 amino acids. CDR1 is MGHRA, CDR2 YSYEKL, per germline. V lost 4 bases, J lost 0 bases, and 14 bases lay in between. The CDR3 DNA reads TGCGCCAGCAGCCCCCTTCCCGGGACTAGCACAGATACGCAGTATTTT. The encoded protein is CASSPLPGTSTDTQYF.

In DNA, the CDR3 is TGTGCCAGCAGCACACCGACAGTCGTTGAGCCCCAGCATTTT. This translates into CASSTPTVVEPQHF. The chain uses TRBV6-2 or TRBV6-3 and TRBJ1-5, with a weak D call TRBD1 (5 bases). The V gene's germline CDR1 is MNHEY and CDR2 SVGEGT. Trimming pared 6 bases from V and 8 bases from J, leaving 17 bases between. CDR3 length equals 14 residues.

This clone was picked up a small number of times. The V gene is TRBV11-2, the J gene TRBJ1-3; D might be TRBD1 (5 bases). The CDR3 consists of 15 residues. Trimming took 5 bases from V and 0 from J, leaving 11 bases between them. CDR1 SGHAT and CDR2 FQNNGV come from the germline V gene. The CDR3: CASSLSQGSGNTIYF. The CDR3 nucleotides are TGTGCCAGCAGCCTCTCTCAGGGCTCTGGAAACACCATATATTTT. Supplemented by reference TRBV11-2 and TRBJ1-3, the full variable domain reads EAGVAQSPRYKIIEKRQSVAFWCNPISGHATLYWYQQILGQGPKLLIQFQNNGVVDDSQLPKDRFSAERLKGVDSTLKIQPAKLEDSAVYLCASSLSQGSGNTIYFGEGSWLTVV.

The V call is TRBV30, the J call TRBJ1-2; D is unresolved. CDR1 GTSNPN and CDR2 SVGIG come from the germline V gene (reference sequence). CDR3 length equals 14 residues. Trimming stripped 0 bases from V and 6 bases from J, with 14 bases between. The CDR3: CAWSVLDAPNGYTF. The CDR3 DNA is TGTGCCTGGAGTGTACTCGATGCCCCGAATGGCTACACCTTC.

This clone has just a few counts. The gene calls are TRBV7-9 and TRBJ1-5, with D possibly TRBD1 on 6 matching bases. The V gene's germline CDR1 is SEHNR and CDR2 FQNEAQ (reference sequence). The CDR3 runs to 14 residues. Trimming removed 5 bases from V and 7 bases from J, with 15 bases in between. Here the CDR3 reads CASSPSGGFQPQHF. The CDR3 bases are TGTGCCAGCAGCCCCAGTGGGGGCTTCCAGCCCCAGCATTTT.

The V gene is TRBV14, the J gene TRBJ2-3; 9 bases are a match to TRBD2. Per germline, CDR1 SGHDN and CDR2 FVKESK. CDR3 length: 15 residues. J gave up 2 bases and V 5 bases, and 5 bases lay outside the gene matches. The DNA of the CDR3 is TGTGCCAGCAGCTGGGCTAGCGGGAACACAGATACGCAGTATTTT. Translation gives CASSWASGNTDTQYF.

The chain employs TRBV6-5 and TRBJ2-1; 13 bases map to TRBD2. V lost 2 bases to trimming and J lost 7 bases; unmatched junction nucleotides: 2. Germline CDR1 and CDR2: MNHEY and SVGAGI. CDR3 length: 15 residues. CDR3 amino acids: CASSYLGLAGNEQFF. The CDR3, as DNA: TGTGCCAGCAGTTACCTGGGACTAGCGGGAAATGAGCAGTTCTTC.

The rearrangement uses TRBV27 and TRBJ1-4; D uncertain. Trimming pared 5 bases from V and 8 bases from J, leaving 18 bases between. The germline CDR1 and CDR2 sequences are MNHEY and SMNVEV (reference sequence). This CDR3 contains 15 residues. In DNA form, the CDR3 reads TGTGCCAGCAGTCGGGGTGCCAGATTCGGGGAAAAACTGTTTTTT. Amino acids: CASSRGARFGEKLFF.

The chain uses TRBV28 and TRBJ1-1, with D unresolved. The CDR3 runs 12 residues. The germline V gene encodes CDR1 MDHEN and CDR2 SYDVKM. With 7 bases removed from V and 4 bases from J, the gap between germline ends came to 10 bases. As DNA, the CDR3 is TGTGCCAGCAATTTGGCGGGCACTGAAGCTTTCTTT. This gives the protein CASNLAGTEAFF.

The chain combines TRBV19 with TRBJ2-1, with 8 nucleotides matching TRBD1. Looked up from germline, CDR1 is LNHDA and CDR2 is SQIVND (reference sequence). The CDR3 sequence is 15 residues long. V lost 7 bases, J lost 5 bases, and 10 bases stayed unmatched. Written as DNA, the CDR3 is TGTGCCAGTAAGAGGCAGGGGGCAAGGGACAATGAGCAGTTCTTC. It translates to CASKRQGARDNEQFF.